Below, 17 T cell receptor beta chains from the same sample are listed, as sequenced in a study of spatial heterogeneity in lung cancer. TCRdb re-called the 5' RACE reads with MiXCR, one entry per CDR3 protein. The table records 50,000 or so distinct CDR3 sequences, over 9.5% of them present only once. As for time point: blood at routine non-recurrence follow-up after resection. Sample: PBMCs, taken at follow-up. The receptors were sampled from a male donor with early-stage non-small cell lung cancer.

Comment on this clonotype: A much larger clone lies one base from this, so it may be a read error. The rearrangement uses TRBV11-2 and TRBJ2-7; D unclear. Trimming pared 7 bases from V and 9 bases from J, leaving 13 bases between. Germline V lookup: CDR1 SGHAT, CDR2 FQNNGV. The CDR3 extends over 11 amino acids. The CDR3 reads CASTLRNGQYF. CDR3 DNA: TGTGCCAGCACCCTCCGGAACGGGCAGTACTTC. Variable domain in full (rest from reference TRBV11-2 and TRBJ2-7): EAGVAQSPRYKIIEKRQSVAFWCNPISGHATLYWYQQILGQGPKLLIQFQNNGVVDDSQLPKDRFSAERLKGVDSTLKIQPAKLEDSAVYLCASTLRNGQYFGPGTRLTVT.

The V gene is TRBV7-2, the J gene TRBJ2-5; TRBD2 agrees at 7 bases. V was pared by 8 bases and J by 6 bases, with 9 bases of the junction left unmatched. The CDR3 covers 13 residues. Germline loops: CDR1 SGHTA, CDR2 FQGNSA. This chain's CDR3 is CASGPSGVQTQYF. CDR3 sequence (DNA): TGTGCCAGCGGGCCCAGCGGGGTTCAGACCCAGTACTTC.

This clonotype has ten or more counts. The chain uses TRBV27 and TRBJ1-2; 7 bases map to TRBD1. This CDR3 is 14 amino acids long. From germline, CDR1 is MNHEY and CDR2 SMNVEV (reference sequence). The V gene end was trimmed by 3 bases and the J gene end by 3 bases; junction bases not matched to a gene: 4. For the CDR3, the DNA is TGTGCCAGCAGTTTTGACAGGGACTACTATGGCTACACCTTC. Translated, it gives CASSFDRDYYGYTF.

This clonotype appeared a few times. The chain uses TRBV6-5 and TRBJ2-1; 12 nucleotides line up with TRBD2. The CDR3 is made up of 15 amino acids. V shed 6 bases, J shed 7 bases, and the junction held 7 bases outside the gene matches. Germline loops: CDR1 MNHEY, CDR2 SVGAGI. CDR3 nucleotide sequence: TGTGCCAGCAGCTTTCTAGCGGGAGGGGGAAATGAGCAGTTCTTC. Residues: CASSFLAGGGNEQFF.

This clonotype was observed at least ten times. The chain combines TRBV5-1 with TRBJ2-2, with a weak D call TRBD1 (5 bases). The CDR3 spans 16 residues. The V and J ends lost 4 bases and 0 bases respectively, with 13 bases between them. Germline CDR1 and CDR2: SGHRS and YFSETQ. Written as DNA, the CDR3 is TGCGCCAGCAGCATGACAGAACGAACGAACACCGGGGAGCTGTTTTTT. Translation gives CASSMTERTNTGELFF.

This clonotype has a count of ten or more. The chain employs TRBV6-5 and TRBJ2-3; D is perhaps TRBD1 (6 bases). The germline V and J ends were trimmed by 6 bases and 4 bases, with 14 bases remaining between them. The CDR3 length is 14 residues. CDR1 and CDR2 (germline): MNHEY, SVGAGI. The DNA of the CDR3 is TGTGCCAGCAGAACAGGGTTCGGCGCAGATACGCAGTATTTT. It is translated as CASRTGFGADTQYF.

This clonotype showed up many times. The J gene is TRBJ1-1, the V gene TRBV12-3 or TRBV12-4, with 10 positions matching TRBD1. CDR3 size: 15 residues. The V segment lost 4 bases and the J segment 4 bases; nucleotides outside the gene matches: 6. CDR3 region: CASSSAGTGATEAFF. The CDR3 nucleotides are TGTGCCAGCAGTTCCGCCGGGACAGGGGCCACTGAAGCTTTCTTT.

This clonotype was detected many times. The CDR3 loop is CASSASAGPTDTQYF. CDR3 in DNA: TGTGCCAGCAGCGCTTCAGCGGGTCCGACAGATACGCAGTATTTT. The J gene is TRBJ2-3, the V gene TRBV7-9; a possible D gene is TRBD2 (6 bases). The germline V and J ends were trimmed by 5 bases and 3 bases, with 15 bases remaining between them. Germline CDR1 is SEHNR and CDR2 is FQNEAQ (reference sequence). The CDR3 totals 15 residues.

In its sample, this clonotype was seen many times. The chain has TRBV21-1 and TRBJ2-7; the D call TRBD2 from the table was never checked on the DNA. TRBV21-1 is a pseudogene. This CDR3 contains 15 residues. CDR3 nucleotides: TGTGCCAGCAGCCCGCGGACTAGGTCGTCCTACGAGCAGTACTTC. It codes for CASSPRTRSSYEQYF.

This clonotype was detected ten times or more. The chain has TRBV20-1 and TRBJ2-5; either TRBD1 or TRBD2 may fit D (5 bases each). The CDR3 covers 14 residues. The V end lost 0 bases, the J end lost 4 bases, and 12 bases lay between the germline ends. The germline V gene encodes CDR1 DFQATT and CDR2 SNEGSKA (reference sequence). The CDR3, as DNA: TGCAGTGCTAGAGATGGACGGGGCGGAGAGACCCAGTACTTC. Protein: CSARDGRGGETQYF.

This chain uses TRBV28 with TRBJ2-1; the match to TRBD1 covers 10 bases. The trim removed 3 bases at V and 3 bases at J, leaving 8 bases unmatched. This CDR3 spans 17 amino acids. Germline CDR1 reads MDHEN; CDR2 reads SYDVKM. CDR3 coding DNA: TGTGCCAGCAGTTTCTTCGGGACAGGGGACAACTACAATGAGCAGTTCTTC. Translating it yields CASSFFGTGDNYNEQFF.

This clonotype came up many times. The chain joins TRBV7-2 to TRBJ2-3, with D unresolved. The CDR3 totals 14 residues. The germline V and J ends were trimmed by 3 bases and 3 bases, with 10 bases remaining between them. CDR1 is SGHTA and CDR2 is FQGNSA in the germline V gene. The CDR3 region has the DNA TGTGCCAGCAGCTTTGGCCTAGGGACAGATACGCAGTATTTT. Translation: CASSFGLGTDTQYF. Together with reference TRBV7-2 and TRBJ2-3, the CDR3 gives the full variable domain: GAGVSQSPSNKVTEKGKDVELRCDPISGHTALYWYRQSLGQGLEFLIYFQGNSAPDKSGLPSDRFSAERTGGSVSTLTIQRTQQEDSAVYLCASSFGLGTDTQYFGPGTRLTVL.

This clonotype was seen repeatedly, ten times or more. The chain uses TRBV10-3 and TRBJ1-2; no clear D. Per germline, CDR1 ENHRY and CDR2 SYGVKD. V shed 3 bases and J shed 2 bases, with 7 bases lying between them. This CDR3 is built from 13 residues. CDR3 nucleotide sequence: TGTGCCATCAGTGAAGAGTCGAACTATGGCTACACCTTC. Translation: CAISEESNYGYTF.

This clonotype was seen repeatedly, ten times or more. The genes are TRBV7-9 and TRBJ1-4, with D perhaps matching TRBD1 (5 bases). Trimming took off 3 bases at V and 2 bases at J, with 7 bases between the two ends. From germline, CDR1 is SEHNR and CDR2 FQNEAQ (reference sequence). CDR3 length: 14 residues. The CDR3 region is CASSFRGTNEKLFF. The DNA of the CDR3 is TGTGCCAGCAGCTTCCGGGGGACTAATGAAAAACTGTTTTTT.

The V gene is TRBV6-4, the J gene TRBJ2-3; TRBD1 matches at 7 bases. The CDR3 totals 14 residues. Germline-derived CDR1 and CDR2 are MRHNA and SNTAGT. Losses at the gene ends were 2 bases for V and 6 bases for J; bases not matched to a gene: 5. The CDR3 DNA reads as TGTGCCAGCAGTGACAGAGGGGGCAGGGATACGCAGTATTTT. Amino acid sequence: CASSDRGGRDTQYF.

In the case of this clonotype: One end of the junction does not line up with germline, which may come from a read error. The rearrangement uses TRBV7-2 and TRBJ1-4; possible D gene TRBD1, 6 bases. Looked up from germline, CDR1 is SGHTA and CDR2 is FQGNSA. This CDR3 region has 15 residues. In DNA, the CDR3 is TGTGCCTGCAGCGCCAGACAGGATGGGAGTGAAAAACTGTTTTTT. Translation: CACSARQDGSEKLFF.

The CDR3 loop is CASQSLGPQPQHF. The CDR3 nucleotides are TGTGCCAGCCAAAGCCTCGGTCCTCAGCCCCAGCATTTT. The chain recombines TRBV12-3 or TRBV12-4 with TRBJ1-5; D call uncertain. CDR3 length: 13 residues. V lost 8 bases and J 6 bases, leaving 14 bases between the germline ends.